These 23 T cell receptor beta chains were sequenced from one sample in a study of blood T cell repertoires in COVID-19. Only in-frame clones appear in the TCRdb table, and some are missing; sequencing was by immunoSEQ multiplex PCR. The repertoire has approximately 99,000 clones, around 84% of them found once; the top ten carry over 10%. The sample was peripheral blood. These receptors were taken from a woman in her sixties or seventies in a cohort sampled during active or convalescent COVID-19.

This chain uses TRBV4-1 with TRBJ2-1; TRBD1 matches at 9 bases. Trimming cost V 4 bases and J 2 bases; bases outside gene matches: 3. CDR1 is MGHRA, CDR2 YSYEKL, per germline. CDR3 length: 15 residues. CDR3 in amino acids: CASSLRQGAYNEQFF. The DNA for the CDR3 is TGCGCCAGCAGCCTCAGACAGGGGGCCTACAATGAGCAGTTCTTC.

This chain joins TRBV5-1 and TRBJ2-3, with 7 bases lining up with TRBD2. CDR3 length: 16 residues. J lost 0 bases, V lost 1 base, and 5 bases had no gene match. Germline V gene sequence: CDR1 SGHRS, CDR2 YFSETQ. The CDR3 is CASSLIPGGSTDTQYF. The CDR3 DNA follows: TGCGCCAGCAGCTTGATACCGGGGGGAAGCACAGATACGCAGTATTTT. The whole variable domain, filled in from reference TRBV5-1 and TRBJ2-3, reads KAGVTQTPRYLIKTRGQQVTLSCSPISGHRSVSWYQQTPGQGLQFLFEYFSETQRNKGNFPGRFSGRQFSNSRSEMNVSTLELGDSALYLCASSLIPGGSTDTQYFGPGTRLTVL.

This chain connects TRBV5-1 to TRBJ2-1, with 9 bases fitting TRBD2. With V trimmed by 2 bases and J by 2 bases, 2 bases remained unmatched. The CDR3 has 15 residues. Germline loops: CDR1 SGHRS, CDR2 YFSETQ. The CDR3 here is CASSFSSGAYNEQFF. CDR3 in DNA: TGCGCCAGCAGCTTTTCTAGCGGGGCCTACAATGAGCAGTTCTTC.

The chain employs TRBV7-3 and TRBJ1-2; no firm D call. CDR3 length: 14 amino acids. V was trimmed by 1 base and J by 6 bases, leaving 12 bases between them. Looked up from germline, CDR1 is SGHTA and CDR2 is FQGTGA. CDR3 amino acids: CASSLRPSEDGYTF. Here the CDR3 DNA reads TGTGCCAGCAGCTTAAGGCCCTCCGAGGATGGCTACACCTTC. Full variable domain (remainder filled in from reference TRBV7-3 and TRBJ1-2): GAGVSQTPSNKVTEKGKYVELRCDPISGHTALYWYRQSLGQGPEFLIYFQGTGAADDSGLPNDRFFAVRPEGSVSTLKIQRTERGDSAVYLCASSLRPSEDGYTFGSGTRLTVV.

The rearrangement uses TRBV5-3 and TRBJ2-5; the match to TRBD1 covers 7 bases. TRBV5-3 is treated as an ORF (open reading frame) with a function not yet certain. The CDR3 is made up of 16 amino acids. The junction had 16 bases not matched to a gene; V was cut back by 6 bases and J by 5 bases. The CDR3 coding sequence is TGTGCCAGAATTGGAGAAAGACAGGGAATTTGGGAGACCCAGTACTTC. Its protein is CARIGERQGIWETQYF.

This clone was observed a few times. The DNA of the CDR3 is TGTGCCAGCAGTCGGCGGGGAGTTGCCCCTAGCACAGATACGCAGTATTTT. Protein product: CASSRRGVAPSTDTQYF. V usage is TRBV27 and J usage is TRBJ2-3; tentatively, D is TRBD2 (6 bases). Deletions cut 5 bases from V and 0 bases from J, with 18 bases between. Germline-derived CDR1 and CDR2 are MNHEY and SMNVEV (reference sequence). The CDR3 is made up of 17 amino acids.

The CDR3 coding sequence is TGTGCCAGCACTCTGGCGGGAACCGGGGAGCTGTTTTTT. Its translation: CASTLAGTGELFF. The genes are TRBV2 and TRBJ2-2; a weak D match, TRBD2 (6 bases). V lost 7 bases, J lost 5 bases, and 11 bases lay in between. The germline V gene encodes CDR1 SNHLY and CDR2 FYNNEI. The CDR3 runs 13 residues.

The rearrangement links TRBV5-4 to TRBJ2-1, with D possibly TRBD2 on 5 matching bases. With 4 bases removed from V and 6 bases from J, the gap between germline ends came to 11 bases. The CDR3 consists of 13 residues. CDR1 and CDR2 from the germline V gene are SGHNT and YYREEE (reference sequence). The DNA for the CDR3 is TGTGCCAGCAGCCCCCCTCGGGGCAATGAGCAGTTCTTC. Its protein is CASSPPRGNEQFF.

This sequence joins TRBV7-3 and TRBJ2-5, with TRBD2 matching over 10 bases. J was trimmed by 9 bases and V by 5 bases; bases with no gene match: 12. The CDR3 spans 15 residues. Per the germline V gene, CDR1 is SGHTA and CDR2 is FQGTGA. In DNA, the CDR3 is TGTGCCAGCAGCCTGGGCGCGAGCGGGGGGGTCTCCCAGTACTTC. This sequence encodes CASSLGASGGVSQYF.

The J gene is TRBJ1-2, the V gene TRBV5-1; a weak D match, TRBD1 (6 bases). Trimming left V 3 bases short and J 5 bases short, with 20 bases between. Germline CDR1 is SGHRS and CDR2 is YFSETQ. This CDR3 is built from 16 residues. CDR3 nucleotide sequence: TGCGCCAGCAGCTGGGGCCGGGGGGCCGGAGTGTATGGCTACACCTTC. This sequence encodes CASSWGRGAGVYGYTF.

The CDR3 DNA follows: TGTGCCAGCAGTCCGGGGGGCTACGAGCAGTACTTC. It codes for CASSPGGYEQYF. The chain combines TRBV6-5 with TRBJ2-7; TRBD2 matches at 7 bases. Trimming removed 5 bases from V and 3 bases from J; junction bases left unmatched: 1. This CDR3 is 12 amino acids long. The germline gives CDR1 MNHEY, CDR2 SVGAGI.

This chain connects TRBV7-8 to TRBJ2-2; no firm D call. Trimming left V 0 bases short and J 6 bases short, with 8 bases between. There are 14 residues in the CDR3. Germline CDR1 reads SGHVS; CDR2 reads FQNEAQ. Here the CDR3 DNA reads TGTGCCAGCAGCTTAGCGGCACGCTCCGGGGAGCTGTTTTTT. The encoded protein is CASSLAARSGELFF.

The V gene is TRBV7-2, the J gene TRBJ2-1, with 9 positions matching TRBD2. Germline loops: CDR1 SGHTA, CDR2 FQGNSA. This CDR3 is built from 15 residues. V was pared by 5 bases and J by 3 bases, with 5 bases of the junction left unmatched. Written as DNA, the CDR3 is TGTGCCAGCAGCCGCGGGACTAGCCTCTACAATGAGCAGTTCTTC. Its protein is CASSRGTSLYNEQFF.

This sequence joins TRBV19 and TRBJ1-6; D uncertain. CDR1 is LNHDA, CDR2 SQIVND, per germline (reference sequence). V lost 5 bases and J lost 10, with 18 bases in between. The CDR3 extends over 15 amino acids. The CDR3 sequence: CASSRGGLDGSPLHF. Written as DNA, the CDR3 is TGTGCCAGTAGTCGAGGTGGCCTCGACGGCTCACCCCTCCACTTT.

This chain connects TRBV3-1 (or the pseudogene TRBV3-2) to TRBJ1-2, with D hard to call. Trimming took 10 bases from V and 0 from J, leaving 9 bases between them. Germline values: CDR1 LGHDT, CDR2 YNNKEL (reference sequence). The CDR3 is made up of 12 amino acids. In DNA, the CDR3 is TGTGCCACCTCCCTTGCTAACTATGGCTACACCTTC. Its protein product is CATSLANYGYTF.

The chain has TRBV11-3 and TRBJ2-1; no definite D call. Germline CDR1 SGHNT, CDR2 YENEEA. CDR3 size: 13 residues. V dropped 1 base and J dropped 10 bases, with 11 bases sitting between them. The CDR3: CASSLGPRLEQFF. In DNA, the CDR3 is TGTGCCAGCAGCTTAGGTCCCCGGTTAGAGCAGTTCTTC.

The chain joins TRBV27 to TRBJ2-1, with 8 nucleotides matching TRBD2. The CDR3 spans 17 residues. V trimming: 3 bases; J trimming: 7 bases; junction bases outside the gene matches: 14. Germline CDR1 and CDR2: MNHEY and SMNVEV (reference sequence). The CDR3 sequence: CASSFNAGLVTKNEQFF. The CDR3 DNA follows: TGTGCCAGCAGTTTTAACGCGGGACTAGTAACGAAGAATGAGCAGTTCTTC.

This clone has a single count. The rearrangement uses TRBV30 and TRBJ1-2; 9 bases line up with TRBD1. Unmatched junction bases numbered 10, after V lost 3 bases and J lost 8 bases. The CDR3 consists of 14 residues. CDR1 and CDR2 from the germline V gene are GTSNPN and SVGIG (reference sequence). The CDR3 region has the DNA TGTGCCTGGAGAGTGACAGGGGGATCGGAAGGCTACACCTTC. Translating gives CAWRVTGGSEGYTF.

This sequence joins TRBV6-6 and TRBJ1-4, with D possibly TRBD1 on 6 matching bases. Per the germline V gene, CDR1 is MNHNY and CDR2 is SVGAGI (reference sequence). This CDR3 has 17 residues. The V end was cut by 5 bases, the J end by 2 bases, with 18 bases between. The CDR3 DNA sequence: TGTGCCAGCAGTCCAGGGGAATGGCTACCTACTAATGAAAAACTGTTTTTT. Residues: CASSPGEWLPTNEKLFF.

Concerning this clone itself: A junction boundary mismatches the germline segment, possibly from a read error. The rearrangement uses TRBV7-9 and TRBJ1-4, with a weak D call TRBD1 (5 bases). Germline assignment: CDR1 SEHNR and CDR2 FQNEAQ (reference sequence). The CDR3 extends over 11 amino acids. CDR3 DNA sequence: TGTGCCAGCAGCTTAGTCGACAGCTATAATTTT. Its protein product is CASSLVDSYNF.

The J gene is TRBJ1-3, the V gene TRBV4-1; the D is unclear. This CDR3 has 16 amino acids. V was pared by 0 bases and J by 2 bases, with 11 bases between. The V gene's germline CDR1 is MGHRA and CDR2 YSYEKL. CDR3 protein: CASSQETLTTGNTIYF. CDR3 bases: TGCGCCAGCAGCCAAGAGACTCTAACGACTGGAAACACCATATATTTT.

The chain combines TRBV29-1 with TRBJ2-7; D may be TRBD2 (7 bases). CDR3 length: 13 amino acids. Trimming removed 7 bases from V and 5 bases from J, with 18 bases in between. CDR1 is SQVTM, CDR2 ANQGSEA, per germline. The CDR3 bases are TGCAGCGCTCGCCGCGGGGGCAGGGACGAGCAGTACTTC. Translating it yields CSARRGGRDEQYF.

This clone came up once. This chain connects TRBV7-6 to TRBJ2-5, with 8 bases identical to TRBD1. CDR3 size: 16 residues. Germline assignment: CDR1 SGHVS and CDR2 FNYEAQ. The J segment lost 3 bases and the V segment lost 1 base, leaving 7 bases of the junction unmatched. CDR3 in amino acids: CASSLVGQGLEETQYF. The CDR3 region has the DNA TGTGCCAGCAGCTTAGTTGGACAGGGTCTTGAAGAGACCCAGTACTTC.